Listed here are 5 T cell receptor beta chains from one sample, sequenced in a study of blood T cells in healthy people across ages. A sample-barcoded 5' primer and a J-beta primer mix were used in a second PCR of about 6 to 12 cycles. TCRdb passed the 5' RACE reads through MiXCR, listing each CDR3 protein once. The sample lists almost 1 million distinct CDR3 sequences; roughly 47% were seen once. The sample comprised blood. The receptor set was obtained from a woman between 55 and 75 years old in good health.

The chain couples TRBV4-2 to TRBJ2-7; D tentatively fits TRBD1 or TRBD2 (5 bases each). The CDR3 sequence is 15 residues long. CDR1 is LGHNA, CDR2 YNFKEQ, per germline. Deletions cut 4 bases from V and 2 bases from J, with 15 bases between. The CDR3, as DNA: TGTGCCAGCAGCCTGGGGGTGGAAACAGCCTACGAGCAGTACTTC. Encoded protein: CASSLGVETAYEQYF.

V is TRBV28 and J is TRBJ1-4; 7 nucleotides line up with TRBD1. This CDR3 has 18 residues. Germline CDR1 reads MDHEN; CDR2 reads SYDVKM. The ends lost 3 bases at V and 0 bases at J; junction bases unmatched: 10. The DNA for the CDR3 is TGTGCCAGCAGTTTTTCCAGGGGGTTCGCTGCAACTAATGAAAAACTGTTTTTT. Its translation: CASSFSRGFAATNEKLFF.

This chain uses TRBV20-1 with TRBJ2-1; no reliable D call. V was pared by 4 bases and J by 10 bases, with 14 bases between. The CDR3 has 12 residues. Germline V CDR1 and CDR2: DFQATT, SNEGSKA (reference sequence). Here the CDR3 reads CSATRTMEEQFF. The CDR3 bases are TGCAGTGCTACGCGAACAATGGAGGAGCAGTTCTTC.

This clonotype appeared a few times. The chain couples TRBV29-1 to TRBJ2-7; 9 nucleotides line up with TRBD2. Germline loops: CDR1 SQVTM, CDR2 ANQGSEA. The CDR3 length is 16 residues. The ends lost 5 bases at V and 4 bases at J; junction bases unmatched: 15. The CDR3 protein is CSVQALAGYSTYEQYF. The CDR3 coding sequence is TGCAGCGTTCAAGCCCTAGCGGGATATAGTACTTACGAGCAGTACTTC.

V usage is TRBV20-1 and J usage is TRBJ2-3; perhaps TRBD2 as D (5 bases). This CDR3 contains 13 residues. CDR1 and CDR2 (germline): DFQATT, SNEGSKA (reference sequence). V dropped 6 bases and J dropped 5 bases, with 15 bases sitting between them. CDR3 sequence reads: CSAGGPSGDTQYF. CDR3 bases: TGCAGTGCCGGAGGCCCAAGCGGAGATACGCAGTATTTT.